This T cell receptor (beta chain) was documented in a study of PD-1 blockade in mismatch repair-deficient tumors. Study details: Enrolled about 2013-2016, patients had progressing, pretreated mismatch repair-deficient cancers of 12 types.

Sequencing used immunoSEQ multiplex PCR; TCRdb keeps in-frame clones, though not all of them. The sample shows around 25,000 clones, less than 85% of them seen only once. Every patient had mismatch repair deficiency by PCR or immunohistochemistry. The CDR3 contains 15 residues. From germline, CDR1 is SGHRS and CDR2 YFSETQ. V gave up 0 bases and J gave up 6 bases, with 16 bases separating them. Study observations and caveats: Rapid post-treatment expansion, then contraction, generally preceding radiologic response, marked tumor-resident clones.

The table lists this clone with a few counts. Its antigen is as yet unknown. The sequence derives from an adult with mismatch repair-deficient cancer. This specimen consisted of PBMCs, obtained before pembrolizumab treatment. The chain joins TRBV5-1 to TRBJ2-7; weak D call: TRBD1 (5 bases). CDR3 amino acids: CASSLAGQGMSEQYF. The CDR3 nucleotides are TGCGCCAGCAGCTTGGCCGGGCAGGGAATGAGCGAGCAGTACTTC.